This entry concerns a single T cell receptor beta chain. Antigen unknown. Three rounds of nested PCR, following a modified ARM-PCR protocol, produced the TCRbeta library. One entry per CDR3 protein results from TCRdb running MiXCR on the multiplex PCR reads. The profile shows roughly 90,000 distinct CDR3 sequences, around three quarters of them singletons. RNA was extracted from bulk tissue without any cell sorting. More than 3 cm separated this lung sample from the edge of the tumor. Germline loops: CDR1 SGDLS, CDR2 YYNGEE. This CDR3 has 13 amino acids. The data derive from a study of tumor and adjacent non-tumor tissue in lung cancer. Study information: Patients comprised 12 adenocarcinoma, 2 squamous cell carcinoma and 1 small cell lung cancer. Study-wide points: Normal lung showed higher cumulative top 100 clone frequency than tumor.

The receptor comes from a woman in her forties or fifties with non-small cell lung cancer. The chain links TRBV9 to TRBJ2-7; D not certain. Sequencing was carried out using distant non-tumor lung tissue. The CDR3 loop is CDCSVGESYEQYF. CDR3 DNA: TGTGACTGCAGCGTAGGTGAGTCCTACGAGCAGTACTTC.